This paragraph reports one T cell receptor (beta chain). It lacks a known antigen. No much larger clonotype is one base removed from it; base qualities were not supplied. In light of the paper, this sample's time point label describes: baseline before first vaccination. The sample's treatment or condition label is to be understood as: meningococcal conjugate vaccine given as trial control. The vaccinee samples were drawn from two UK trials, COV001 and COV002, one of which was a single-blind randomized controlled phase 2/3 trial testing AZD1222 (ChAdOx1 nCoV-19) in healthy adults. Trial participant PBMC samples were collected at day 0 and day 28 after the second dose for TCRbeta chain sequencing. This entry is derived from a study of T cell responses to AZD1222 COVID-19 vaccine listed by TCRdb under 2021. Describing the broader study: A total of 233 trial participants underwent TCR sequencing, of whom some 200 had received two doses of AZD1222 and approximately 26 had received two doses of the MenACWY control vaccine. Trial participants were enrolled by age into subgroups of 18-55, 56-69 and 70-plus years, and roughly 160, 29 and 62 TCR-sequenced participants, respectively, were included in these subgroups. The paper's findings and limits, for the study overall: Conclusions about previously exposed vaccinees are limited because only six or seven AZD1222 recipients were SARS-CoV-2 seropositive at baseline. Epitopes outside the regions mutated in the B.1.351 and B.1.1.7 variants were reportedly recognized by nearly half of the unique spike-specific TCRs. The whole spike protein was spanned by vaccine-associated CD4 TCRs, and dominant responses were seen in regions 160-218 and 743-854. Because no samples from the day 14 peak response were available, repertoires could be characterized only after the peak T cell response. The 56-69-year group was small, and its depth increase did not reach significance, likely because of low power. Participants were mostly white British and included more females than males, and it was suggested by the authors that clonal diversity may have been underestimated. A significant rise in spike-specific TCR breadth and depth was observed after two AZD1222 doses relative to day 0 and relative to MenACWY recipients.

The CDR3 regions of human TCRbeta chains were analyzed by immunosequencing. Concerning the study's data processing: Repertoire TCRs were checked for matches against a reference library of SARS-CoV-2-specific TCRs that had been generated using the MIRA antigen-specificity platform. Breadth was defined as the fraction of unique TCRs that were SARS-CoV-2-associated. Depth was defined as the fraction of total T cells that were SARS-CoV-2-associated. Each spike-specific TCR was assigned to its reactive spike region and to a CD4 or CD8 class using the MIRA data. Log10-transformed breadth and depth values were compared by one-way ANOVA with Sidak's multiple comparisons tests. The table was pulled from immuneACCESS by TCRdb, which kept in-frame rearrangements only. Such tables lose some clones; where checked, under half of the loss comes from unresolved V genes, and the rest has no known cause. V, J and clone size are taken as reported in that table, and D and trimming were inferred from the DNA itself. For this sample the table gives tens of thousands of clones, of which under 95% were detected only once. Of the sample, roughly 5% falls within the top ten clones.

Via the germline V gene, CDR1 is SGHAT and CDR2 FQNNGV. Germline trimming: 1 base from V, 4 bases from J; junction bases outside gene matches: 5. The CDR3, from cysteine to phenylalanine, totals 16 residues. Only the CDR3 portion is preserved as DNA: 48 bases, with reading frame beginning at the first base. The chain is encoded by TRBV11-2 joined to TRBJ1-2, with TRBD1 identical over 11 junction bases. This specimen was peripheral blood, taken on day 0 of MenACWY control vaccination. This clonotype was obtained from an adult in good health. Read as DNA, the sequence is TGTGCCAGCAGCTTAGTCGGGGGACAGGGGGGCTATGGCTACACCTTC. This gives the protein CASSLVGGQGGYGYTF. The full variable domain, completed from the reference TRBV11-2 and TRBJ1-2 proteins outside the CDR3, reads EAGVAQSPRYKIIEKRQSVAFWCNPISGHATLYWYQQILGQGPKLLIQFQNNGVVDDSQLPKDRFSAERLKGVDSTLKIQPAKLEDSAVYLCASSLVGGQGGYGYTFGSGTRLTVV.